This T cell receptor (beta chain) appears in the sequencing data of a study of cytomegalovirus exposure and HLA in healthy donors. Points from the study as a whole: Despite most TCR sequences being rare, some public TCRs occurred in many donors.

Per the germline V gene, CDR1 is MNHEY and CDR2 is SMNVEV (reference sequence). V was pared by 1 base and J by 6 bases, with 6 bases of the junction left unmatched. The CDR3 runs to 15 residues. Sequencing was performed with immunoSEQ multiplex PCR; in TCRdb, only in-frame clones are kept and a portion is missing. Seen here are roughly 200,000 clones, roughly 77% observed once, and the top ten hold 1% to 1.5%. This clone was counted a single time. Its specificity is unknown. The receptor's source is a woman in her twenties or thirties in good health and CMV-seronegative. The sequenced sample consisted of PBMCs. The chain links TRBV27 to TRBJ2-7; the match to TRBD1 covers 10 bases. The CDR3 coding sequence is TGTGCCAGCAGTTTATGGGGACAGGGGATGCGCGAGCAGTACTTC. Amino acids: CASSLWGQGMREQYF.